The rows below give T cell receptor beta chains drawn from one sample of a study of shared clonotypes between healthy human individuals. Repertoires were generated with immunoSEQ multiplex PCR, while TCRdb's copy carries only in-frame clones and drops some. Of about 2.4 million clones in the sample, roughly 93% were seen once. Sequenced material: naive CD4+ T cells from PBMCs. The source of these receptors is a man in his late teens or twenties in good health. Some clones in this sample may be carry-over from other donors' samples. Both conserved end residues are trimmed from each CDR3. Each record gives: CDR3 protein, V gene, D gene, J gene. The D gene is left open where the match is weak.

CDR3 protein: ATSRAASFGGTQY
V gene: TRBV15
D gene: -
J gene: TRBJ2-5

CDR3 protein: ASSFGEVSNQPQH
V gene: TRBV12-1
D gene: -
J gene: TRBJ1-5

CDR3 protein: ASSLGQGRETQY
V gene: TRBV5-1
D gene: TRBD1
J gene: TRBJ2-5

CDR3 protein: ASSLWGRDYGYT
V gene: TRBV28
D gene: -
J gene: TRBJ1-2

CDR3 protein: ASSLGGLRNTEAF
V gene: TRBV7-2
D gene: -
J gene: TRBJ1-1

CDR3 protein: ASSPDGVNEQF
V gene: TRBV11-1
D gene: -
J gene: TRBJ2-1

CDR3 protein: ASSYPRSPGARGNIQY
V gene: TRBV7-2
D gene: -
J gene: TRBJ2-4

CDR3 protein: ASSLFPGLAGGNEQF
V gene: TRBV27
D gene: TRBD2
J gene: TRBJ2-1

CDR3 protein: ASSQEGSLAGGGQETQY
V gene: TRBV14
D gene: TRBD2
J gene: TRBJ2-5

CDR3 protein: ASSLRQIYMNTEAF
V gene: TRBV28
D gene: -
J gene: TRBJ1-1

CDR3 protein: ASSLTGNQPQH
V gene: TRBV11-1
D gene: TRBD1
J gene: TRBJ1-5

CDR3 protein: ASSGFPGEGYEQY
V gene: TRBV21-1
D gene: -
J gene: TRBJ2-7

CDR3 protein: ASSPPRGTYEQY
V gene: TRBV28
D gene: -
J gene: -

CDR3 protein: ASSYSPGNDQPQH
V gene: TRBV6-5
D gene: -
J gene: TRBJ1-5

CDR3 protein: ASSSNRGGYT
V gene: TRBV7-2
D gene: TRBD1
J gene: TRBJ1-2

CDR3 protein: ASRRDGDTQY
V gene: TRBV7-8
D gene: -
J gene: TRBJ2-3

CDR3 protein: ASRSATGGYGYT
V gene: TRBV5-1
D gene: TRBD1
J gene: TRBJ1-2

CDR3 protein: ASSSSGSADTQY
V gene: TRBV5-1
D gene: TRBD2
J gene: TRBJ2-3

CDR3 protein: ASTNSLRGGTYNEQF
V gene: TRBV27
D gene: TRBD2
J gene: TRBJ2-1

CDR3 protein: ASSYWTGYDQPQH
V gene: TRBV5-5
D gene: TRBD1
J gene: TRBJ1-5

CDR3 protein: ASSAGLAVNEQF
V gene: TRBV9
D gene: TRBD2
J gene: TRBJ2-1

CDR3 protein: ASSLVPGETQY
V gene: TRBV11-3
D gene: -
J gene: TRBJ2-5

CDR3 protein: ASSPGTPNTGELF
V gene: TRBV5-1
D gene: -
J gene: TRBJ2-2

CDR3 protein: ATRKPGGADMNTEAF
V gene: TRBV5-4
D gene: -
J gene: TRBJ1-1

CDR3 protein: ASRTDSYNEQF
V gene: TRBV6-5
D gene: -
J gene: TRBJ2-1

CDR3 protein: ACLKKGGATQY
V gene: TRBV30
D gene: -
J gene: TRBJ2-5

CDR3 protein: ASSQTGTQPHLYEQY
V gene: TRBV4-1
D gene: -
J gene: TRBJ2-7

CDR3 protein: ASSLGLAGGNEQF
V gene: TRBV18
D gene: TRBD2
J gene: TRBJ2-1

CDR3 protein: ASSFGGIVTGELF
V gene: TRBV28
D gene: -
J gene: TRBJ2-2

CDR3 protein: ASSYQAGPQETQY
V gene: TRBV7-2
D gene: -
J gene: TRBJ2-5

CDR3 protein: ASSAGQGRRADTQY
V gene: TRBV9
D gene: TRBD1
J gene: TRBJ2-3

CDR3 protein: ASSLTGGRYSYEQY
V gene: TRBV7-3
D gene: -
J gene: TRBJ2-7

CDR3 protein: ASSQSEDVNTGELF
V gene: TRBV23-1
D gene: -
J gene: TRBJ2-2

CDR3 protein: ASSLGGARTGELF
V gene: TRBV28
D gene: -
J gene: TRBJ2-2

CDR3 protein: ASSRLAGANTGELF
V gene: TRBV28
D gene: TRBD2
J gene: TRBJ2-2